The next 15 T cell receptor beta chains were all read from a single sample in a study of blood T cell repertoires in COVID-19. Data came from immunoSEQ multiplex PCR; TCRdb stores just in-frame clones and leaves some out. The sample shows some 220,000 clones, nearly 90% of them seen only once. The specimen was peripheral blood. These receptors all stem from a woman between 18 and 30 years old who had recovered from COVID-19.

The chain employs TRBV6-1 and TRBJ1-2, with D possibly TRBD1 on 6 matching bases. Germline CDR1 and CDR2: MNHNS and SASEGT. The CDR3 loop spans 15 amino acids. The V and J ends lost 2 bases and 1 base respectively, with 11 bases between them. In nucleotides, the CDR3 is TGTGCCAGCAGTGAAAGGCCAGGGGATAACTATGGCTACACCTTC. As protein: CASSERPGDNYGYTF.

The gene calls are TRBV28 and TRBJ1-1; the D gene is possibly TRBD1 (5 bases). Trimming pared 6 bases from V and 2 bases from J, leaving 10 bases between. Germline values: CDR1 MDHEN, CDR2 SYDVKM. The CDR3 totals 13 residues. The CDR3 protein is CASREGRNTEAFF. The CDR3 region has the DNA TGTGCCAGCAGGGAGGGACGTAACACTGAAGCTTTCTTT.

The chain links TRBV9 to TRBJ2-1; weak D call: TRBD2 (5 bases). This CDR3 region has 14 residues. Looked up from germline, CDR1 is SGDLS and CDR2 is YYNGEE. The V gene lost 0 bases and the J gene lost 8 bases, with 12 bases spanning the gap. In DNA form, the CDR3 reads TGTGCCAGCAGCGTAGACCGGGATGTCGATGAGCAGTTCTTC. Protein product: CASSVDRDVDEQFF. Full variable domain (missing parts from reference TRBV9 and TRBJ2-1): DSGVTQTPKHLITATGQRVTLRCSPRSGDLSVYWYQQSLDQGLQFLIQYYNGEERAKGNILERFSAQQFPDLHSELNLSSLELGDSALYFCASSVDRDVDEQFFGPGTRLTVL.

The chain recombines TRBV27 with TRBJ2-1; tentatively, D is TRBD2 (5 bases). The germline gives CDR1 MNHEY, CDR2 SMNVEV (reference sequence). The CDR3 is 15 amino acids. The V end was cut by 6 bases, the J end by 0 bases, with 12 bases between. The CDR3 region has the DNA TGTGCCAGCAGGAGGGCCCTCAGCTCCTACAATGAGCAGTTCTTC. Translating it yields CASRRALSSYNEQFF.

The chain carries TRBV27 and TRBJ1-4; D gene unclear. Germline lookup yields CDR1 MNHEY and CDR2 SMNVEV (reference sequence). Trimming took 8 bases from V and 5 from J, leaving 12 bases between them. The CDR3 has 13 amino acids. CDR3 DNA sequence: TGTGCCAGCGGTCCCCGAGGGAATGAAAAACTGTTTTTT. Encoded protein: CASGPRGNEKLFF.

The chain carries TRBV3-1 (or the pseudogene TRBV3-2) and TRBJ2-2; 7 bases are shared with TRBD2. This CDR3 has 16 residues. V lost 4 bases to trimming and J lost 1 base; unmatched junction nucleotides: 6. CDR1 and CDR2 from the germline V gene are LGHDT and YNNKEL (reference sequence). The CDR3 DNA follows: TGTGCCAGCAGCCTCGGACTAGAGGGGAACACCGGGGAGCTGTTTTTT. It codes for CASSLGLEGNTGELFF.

This chain connects TRBV7-7 to TRBJ2-6, with D unclear. V was trimmed by 5 bases and J by 0 bases, leaving 11 bases between them. This CDR3 spans 16 amino acids. Germline V gives CDR1 SSHAT, CDR2 FNYEAQ (reference sequence). CDR3 bases: TGTGCCAGCAGCCCTAACAGCTACTCTGGGGCCAACGTCCTGACTTTC. Amino acids: CASSPNSYSGANVLTF.

The rearrangement links TRBV13 to TRBJ1-6, with unresolved D. V shed 0 bases and J shed 9 bases, with 3 bases lying between them. The CDR3 covers 12 residues. Germline-derived CDR1 and CDR2 are PRHDT and FYEKMQ (reference sequence). This CDR3 reads CASSLGSSPLHF. As DNA, the CDR3 is TGTGCCAGCAGCTTAGGGAGTTCACCCCTCCACTTT.

J is TRBJ1-1 and V is TRBV7-6; TRBD1 is a possible D gene (5 bases). V was pared by 0 bases and J by 4 bases, with 15 bases between. The CDR3 is made up of 16 amino acids. The germline V gene encodes CDR1 SGHVS and CDR2 FNYEAQ. The CDR3 reads CASSLAGGGAVTEAFF. The DNA for the CDR3 is TGTGCCAGCAGCTTAGCAGGCGGCGGGGCGGTCACTGAAGCTTTCTTT.

V gene TRBV5-1 combines with J gene TRBJ2-5, with D unresolved. V lost 2 bases and J 4 bases, leaving 9 bases between the germline ends. Germline V gene data show CDR1 as SGHRS and CDR2 as YFSETQ. CDR3 length: 13 amino acids. CDR3 nucleotide sequence: TGCGCCAGCAGCTTCTTGGGCAGAGAGACCCAGTACTTC. This translates into CASSFLGRETQYF.

This clone was seen a few times. This chain joins TRBV19 and TRBJ1-5, with a weak D call TRBD1 (6 bases). Trimming removed 3 bases at V and 5 bases at J, with 11 bases between. CDR3 length equals 14 residues. The germline V gene encodes CDR1 LNHDA and CDR2 SQIVND (reference sequence). The CDR3 protein is CASSIWTDYQPQHF. The CDR3 DNA reads as TGTGCCAGTAGTATCTGGACAGATTATCAGCCCCAGCATTTT. The entire variable domain, with the rest obtained from reference TRBV19 and TRBJ1-5, is as follows: DGGITQSPKYLFRKEGQNVTLSCEQNLNHDAMYWYRQDPGQGLRLIYYSQIVNDFQKGDIAEGYSVSREKKESFPLTVTSAQKNPTAFYLCASSIWTDYQPQHFGDGTRLSIL.

The chain joins TRBV6-5 to TRBJ1-4, with a weak D call TRBD1 (6 bases). Trimming shortened V by 0 bases and J by 8 bases, and 16 bases separated the two germline ends. The germline V gene encodes CDR1 MNHEY and CDR2 SVGAGI. This CDR3 has 16 residues. DNA for the CDR3: TGTGCCAGCAGTTACTCGATGTTGAACAGGGCAGAAAAACTGTTTTTT. Residues: CASSYSMLNRAEKLFF.

This chain joins TRBV6-5 and TRBJ2-7; maybe TRBD1 (6 bases). The CDR3 loop spans 14 amino acids. Germline CDR1 is MNHEY and CDR2 is SVGAGI. V lost 5 bases, J lost 5 bases, and 16 bases lay in between. The CDR3 loop reads CASSLQGIVDEQYF. The CDR3, as DNA: TGTGCCAGCAGTCTACAGGGAATCGTGGACGAGCAGTACTTC.

DNA for the CDR3: TGTGCCGTACGTCGGCGGGAGGGCCCCGGGGAGCTGTTTTTT. Translating gives CAVRRREGPGELFF. This rearrangement joins TRBV13 to TRBJ2-2; 9 positions agree with TRBD2. Germline CDR1 is PRHDT and CDR2 is FYEKMQ (reference sequence). This CDR3 has 14 amino acids. Trimming cost V 11 bases and J 6 bases; bases outside gene matches: 10.

This clone occurred a few times. The chain carries TRBV4-2 and TRBJ2-1, with 11 bases aligning to TRBD1. This CDR3 contains 16 residues. V shed 0 bases and J 3 bases; nucleotides not matched to a gene: 1. CDR1 LGHNA and CDR2 YNFKEQ come from the germline V gene. The CDR3 coding sequence is TGTGCCAGCAGCCAAGAGGGGACAGGGGGCTACAATGAGCAGTTCTTC. This gives the protein CASSQEGTGGYNEQFF.